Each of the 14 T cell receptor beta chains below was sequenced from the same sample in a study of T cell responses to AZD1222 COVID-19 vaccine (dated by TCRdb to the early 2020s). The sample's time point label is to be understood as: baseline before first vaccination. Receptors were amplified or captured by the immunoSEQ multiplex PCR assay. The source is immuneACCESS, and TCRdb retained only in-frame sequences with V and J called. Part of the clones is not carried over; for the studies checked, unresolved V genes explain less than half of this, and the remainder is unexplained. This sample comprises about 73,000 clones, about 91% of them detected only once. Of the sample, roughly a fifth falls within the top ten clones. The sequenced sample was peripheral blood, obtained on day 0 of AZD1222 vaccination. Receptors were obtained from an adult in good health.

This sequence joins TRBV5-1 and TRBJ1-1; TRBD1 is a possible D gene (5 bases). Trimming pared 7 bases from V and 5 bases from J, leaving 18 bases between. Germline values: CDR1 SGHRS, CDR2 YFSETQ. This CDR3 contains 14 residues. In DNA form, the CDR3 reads TGCGCCAGCTCAGGTGTGGGGCTAGGGACTGAAGCTTTCTTT. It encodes CASSGVGLGTEAFF. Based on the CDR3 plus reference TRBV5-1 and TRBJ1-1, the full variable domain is KAGVTQTPRYLIKTRGQQVTLSCSPISGHRSVSWYQQTPGQGLQFLFEYFSETQRNKGNFPGRFSGRQFSNSRSEMNVSTLELGDSALYLCASSGVGLGTEAFFGQGTRLTVV.

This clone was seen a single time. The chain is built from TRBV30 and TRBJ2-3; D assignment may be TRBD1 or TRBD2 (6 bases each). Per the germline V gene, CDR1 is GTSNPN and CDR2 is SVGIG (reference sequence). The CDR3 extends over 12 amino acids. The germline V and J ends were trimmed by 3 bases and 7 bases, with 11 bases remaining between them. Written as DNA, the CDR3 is TGTGCCTGGAGAGGGGGGACGAATACGCAGTATTTT. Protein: CAWRGGTNTQYF.

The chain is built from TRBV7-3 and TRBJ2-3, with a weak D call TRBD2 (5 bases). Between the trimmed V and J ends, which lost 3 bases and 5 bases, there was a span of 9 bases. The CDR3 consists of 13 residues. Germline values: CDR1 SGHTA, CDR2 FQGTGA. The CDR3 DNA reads TGTGCCAGCAGCTTGGACTCTCAAGATACGCAGTATTTT. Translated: CASSLDSQDTQYF.

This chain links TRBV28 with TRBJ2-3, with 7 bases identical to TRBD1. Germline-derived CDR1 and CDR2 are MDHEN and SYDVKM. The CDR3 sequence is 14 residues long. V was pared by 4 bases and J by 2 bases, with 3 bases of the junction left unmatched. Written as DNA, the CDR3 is TGTGCCAGCAGTTCCAGGGGGTTCACAGATACGCAGTATTTT. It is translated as CASSSRGFTDTQYF.

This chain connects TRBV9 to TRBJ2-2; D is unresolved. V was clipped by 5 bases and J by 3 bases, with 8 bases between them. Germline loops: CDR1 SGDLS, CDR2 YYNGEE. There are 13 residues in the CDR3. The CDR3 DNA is TGTGCCAGCAGTGGAAAGCACACCGGGGAGCTGTTTTTT. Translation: CASSGKHTGELFF.

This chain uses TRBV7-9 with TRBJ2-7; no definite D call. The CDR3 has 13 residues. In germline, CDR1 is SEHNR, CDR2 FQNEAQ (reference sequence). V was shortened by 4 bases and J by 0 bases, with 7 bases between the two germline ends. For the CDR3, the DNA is TGTGCCAGCAGCTATTATCCCTCCTACGAGCAGTACTTC. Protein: CASSYYPSYEQYF.

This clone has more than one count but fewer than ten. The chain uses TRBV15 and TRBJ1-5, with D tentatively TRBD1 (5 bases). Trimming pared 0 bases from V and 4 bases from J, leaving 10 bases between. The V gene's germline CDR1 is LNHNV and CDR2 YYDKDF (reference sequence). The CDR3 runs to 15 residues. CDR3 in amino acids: CATSRDGGENQPQHF. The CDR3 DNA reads TGTGCCACCAGCAGAGATGGAGGGGAGAATCAGCCCCAGCATTTT.

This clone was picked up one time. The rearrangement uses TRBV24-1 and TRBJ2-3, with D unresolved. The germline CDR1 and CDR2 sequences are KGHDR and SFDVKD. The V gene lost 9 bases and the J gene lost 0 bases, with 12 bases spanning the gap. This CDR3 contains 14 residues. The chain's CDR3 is CATLADGSTDTQYF. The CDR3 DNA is TGTGCCACCTTAGCCGACGGGAGCACAGATACGCAGTATTTT.

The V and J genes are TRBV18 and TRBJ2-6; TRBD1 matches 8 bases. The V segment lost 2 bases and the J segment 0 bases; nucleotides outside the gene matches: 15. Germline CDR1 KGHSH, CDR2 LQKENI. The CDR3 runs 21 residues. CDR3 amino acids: CASSPSGQGAQESSGANVLTF. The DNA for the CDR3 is TGTGCCAGCTCACCATCCGGCCAGGGGGCACAAGAAAGCTCTGGGGCCAACGTCCTGACTTTC.

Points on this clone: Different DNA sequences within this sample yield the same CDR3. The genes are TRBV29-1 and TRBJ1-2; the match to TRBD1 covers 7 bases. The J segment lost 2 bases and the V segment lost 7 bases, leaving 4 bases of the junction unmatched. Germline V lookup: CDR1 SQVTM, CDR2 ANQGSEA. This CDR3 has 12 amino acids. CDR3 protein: CSAPTGNYGYTF. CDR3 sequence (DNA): TGCAGCGCACCGACAGGGAACTATGGCTACACCTTC.

The chain's CDR3 is CASSPGQGYEQYF. DNA for the CDR3: TGTGCCAGCAGTCCGGGACAGGGCTACGAGCAGTACTTC. The chain joins TRBV7-3 to TRBJ2-7; 9 bases agree with TRBD1. CDR3 size: 13 residues. Germline CDR1 reads SGHTA; CDR2 reads FQGTGA. V lost 6 bases to trimming and J lost 3 bases; unmatched junction nucleotides: 3.

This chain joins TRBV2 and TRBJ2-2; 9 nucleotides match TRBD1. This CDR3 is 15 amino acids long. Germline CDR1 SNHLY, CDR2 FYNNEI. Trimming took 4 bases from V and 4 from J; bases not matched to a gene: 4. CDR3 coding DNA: TGTGCCAGCAGTGGGGGACAGGGCTCCACCGGGGAGCTGTTTTTT. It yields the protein CASSGGQGSTGELFF. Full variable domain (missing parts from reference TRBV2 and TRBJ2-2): EPEVTQTPSHQVTQMGQEVILRCVPISNHLYFYWYRQILGQKVEFLVSFYNNEISEKSEIFDDQFSVERPDGSNFTLKIRSTKLEDSAMYFCASSGGQGSTGELFFGEGSRLTVL.

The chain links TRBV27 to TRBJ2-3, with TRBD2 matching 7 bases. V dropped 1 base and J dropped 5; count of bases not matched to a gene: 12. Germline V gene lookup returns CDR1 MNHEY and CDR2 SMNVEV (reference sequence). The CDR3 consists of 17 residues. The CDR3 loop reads CASSLLSAGRTRDTQYF. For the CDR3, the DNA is TGTGCCAGCAGTTTATTATCAGCGGGGAGGACTAGAGATACGCAGTATTTT.

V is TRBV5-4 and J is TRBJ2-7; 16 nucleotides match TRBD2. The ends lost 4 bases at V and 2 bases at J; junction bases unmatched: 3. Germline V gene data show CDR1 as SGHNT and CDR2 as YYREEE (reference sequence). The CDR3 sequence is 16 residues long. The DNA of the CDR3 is TGTGCCAGCAGCGACGGGACTAGCGGGGGGGCCTACGAGCAGTACTTC. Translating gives CASSDGTSGGAYEQYF. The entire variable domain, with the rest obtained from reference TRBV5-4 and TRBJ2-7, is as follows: ETGVTQSPTHLIKTRGQQVTLRCSSQSGHNTVSWYQQALGQGPQFIFQYYREEENGRGNFPPRFSGLQFPNYSSELNVNALELDDSALYLCASSDGTSGGAYEQYFGPGTRLTVT.